The 2 T cell receptor beta chains presented below share a single source sample, sequenced in a study of T cells in localized non-small cell lung cancer. The method was immunoSEQ multiplex PCR; TCRdb's version includes in-frame clones alone and lacks a portion of them. The sample yields about 59,000 clones, roughly nine tenths seen once. The material sequenced was peripheral blood, taken before any cancer treatment. All receptors come from a man aged 35 to 70 with stage I lung adenocarcinoma.

This clone has only a few counts. The chain recombines TRBV7-3 with TRBJ2-2; 7 bases agree with TRBD1. Germline V gives CDR1 SGHTA, CDR2 FQGTGA. This CDR3 contains 13 residues. V trimming: 6 bases; J trimming: 6 bases; junction bases outside the gene matches: 4. CDR3: CASSGQVPGELFF. For the CDR3, the DNA is TGTGCCAGCAGTGGACAGGTCCCCGGGGAGCTGTTTTTT.

This chain uses TRBV9 with TRBJ1-4, with 9 bases identical to TRBD1. Germline V gene lookup returns CDR1 SGDLS and CDR2 YYNGEE. The V gene end was trimmed by 3 bases and the J gene end by 7 bases; junction bases not matched to a gene: 7. The CDR3 length is 15 residues. The CDR3 DNA follows: TGTGCCAGCAGCGCCCGGGGACAGGGAGGTGAAAAACTGTTTTTT. Protein sequence: CASSARGQGGEKLFF.